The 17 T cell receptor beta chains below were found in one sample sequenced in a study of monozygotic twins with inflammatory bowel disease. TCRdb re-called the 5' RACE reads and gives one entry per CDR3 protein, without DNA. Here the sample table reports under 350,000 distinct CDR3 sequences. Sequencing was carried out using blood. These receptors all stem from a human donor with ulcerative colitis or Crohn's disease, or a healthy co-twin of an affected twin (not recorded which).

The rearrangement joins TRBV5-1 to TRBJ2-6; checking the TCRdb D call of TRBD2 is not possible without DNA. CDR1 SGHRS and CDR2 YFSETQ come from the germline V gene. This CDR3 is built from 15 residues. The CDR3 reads CASSSTTTGANVLTF.

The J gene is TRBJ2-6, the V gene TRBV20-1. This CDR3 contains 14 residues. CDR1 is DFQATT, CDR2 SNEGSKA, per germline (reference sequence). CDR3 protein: CSAQHLSGANVLTF.

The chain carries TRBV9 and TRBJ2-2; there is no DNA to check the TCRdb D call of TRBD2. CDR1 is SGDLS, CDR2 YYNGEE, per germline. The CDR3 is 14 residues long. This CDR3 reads CASSRDLITGELFF.

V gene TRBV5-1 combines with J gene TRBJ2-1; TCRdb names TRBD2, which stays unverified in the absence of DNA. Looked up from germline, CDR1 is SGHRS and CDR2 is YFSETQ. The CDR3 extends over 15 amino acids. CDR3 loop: CASSLMSGGADEQFF. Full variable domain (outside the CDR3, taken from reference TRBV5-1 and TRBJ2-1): KAGVTQTPRYLIKTRGQQVTLSCSPISGHRSVSWYQQTPGQGLQFLFEYFSETQRNKGNFPGRFSGRQFSNSRSEMNVSTLELGDSALYLCASSLMSGGADEQFFGPGTRLTVL.

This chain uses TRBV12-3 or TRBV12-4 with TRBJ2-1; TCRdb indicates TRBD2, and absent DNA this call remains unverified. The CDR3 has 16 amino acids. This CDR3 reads CASRRLAGGHYNEQFF.

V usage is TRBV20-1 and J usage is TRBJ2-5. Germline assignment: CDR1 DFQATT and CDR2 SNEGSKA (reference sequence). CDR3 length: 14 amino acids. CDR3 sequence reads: CSAFHSSWQETQYF.

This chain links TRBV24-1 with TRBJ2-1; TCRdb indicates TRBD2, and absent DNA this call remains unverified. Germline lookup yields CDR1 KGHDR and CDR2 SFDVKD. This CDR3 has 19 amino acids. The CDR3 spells CATSDFGLAGDGSYNEQFF.

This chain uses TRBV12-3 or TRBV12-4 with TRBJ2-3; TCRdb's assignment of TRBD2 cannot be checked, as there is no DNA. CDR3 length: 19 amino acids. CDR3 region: CASSRARGPSGGPGDTQYF.

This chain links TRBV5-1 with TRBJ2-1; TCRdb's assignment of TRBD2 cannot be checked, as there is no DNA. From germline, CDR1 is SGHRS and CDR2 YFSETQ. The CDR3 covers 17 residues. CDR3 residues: CASSLVGGPGGTNEQFF.

CDR3 in amino acids: CSGEEGINEQFF. The rearrangement links TRBV29-1 to TRBJ2-1. The CDR3 has 12 amino acids. Germline CDR1 is SQVTM and CDR2 is ANQGSEA.

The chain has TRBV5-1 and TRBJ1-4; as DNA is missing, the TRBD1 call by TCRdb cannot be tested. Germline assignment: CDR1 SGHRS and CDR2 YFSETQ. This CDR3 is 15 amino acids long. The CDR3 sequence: CASSLGDRGLEKLFF.

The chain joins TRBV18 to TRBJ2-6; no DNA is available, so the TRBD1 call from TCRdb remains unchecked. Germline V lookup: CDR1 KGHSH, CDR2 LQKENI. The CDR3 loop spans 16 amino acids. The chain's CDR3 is CASSPFPGAGANVLTF.

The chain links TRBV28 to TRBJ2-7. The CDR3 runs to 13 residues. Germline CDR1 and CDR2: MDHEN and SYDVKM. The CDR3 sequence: CARTFSKRYEQYF. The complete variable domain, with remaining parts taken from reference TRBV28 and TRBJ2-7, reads DVKVTQSSRYLVKRTGEKVFLECVQDMDHENMFWYRQDPGLGLRLIYFSYDVKMKEKGDIPEGYSVSREKKERFSLILESASTNQTSMYLCARTFSKRYEQYFGPGTRLTVT.

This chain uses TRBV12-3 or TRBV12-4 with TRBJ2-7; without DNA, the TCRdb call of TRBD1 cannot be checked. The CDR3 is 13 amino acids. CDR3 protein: CASSDFLGGEQYF.

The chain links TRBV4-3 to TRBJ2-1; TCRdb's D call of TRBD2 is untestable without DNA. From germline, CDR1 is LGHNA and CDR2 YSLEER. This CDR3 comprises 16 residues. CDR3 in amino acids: CASSQEGTAGYNEQFF.

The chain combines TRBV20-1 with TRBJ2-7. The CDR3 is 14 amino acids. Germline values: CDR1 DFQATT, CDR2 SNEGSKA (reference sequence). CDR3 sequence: CSARLSSGAYEQYF.

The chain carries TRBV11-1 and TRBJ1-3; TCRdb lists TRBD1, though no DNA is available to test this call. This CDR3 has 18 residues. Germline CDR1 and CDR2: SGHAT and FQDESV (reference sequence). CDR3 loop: CASRTVRGEDISGNTIYF.